A selection of T cell receptor beta chains follows, all from one sample in a study of neurological immune-mediated disorders. TCRdb fed the 5' RACE reads into MiXCR, producing one record per CDR3 protein. This table has roughly 60,000 distinct CDR3 sequences, 3% to 4% appearing once. The sample consisted of PBMCs. Receptors were obtained from a woman in her 30s with multiple sclerosis. Both conserved end residues are part of each CDR3. Fields, in order: D gene, V gene, clone size, J gene, CDR3 DNA, CDR3 protein. The D gene is left open where the match is weak. Not every row has a clone size; where given, it reads once, few, many or a size class.

d_gene: TRBD1
v_gene: TRBV30
abundance: few
j_gene: TRBJ2-2
CDR3nt: TGTGCCTGTCCAGGGGGCCCGAACACCGGGGAGCTGTTTTTT
CDR3aa: CACPGGPNTGELFF

d_gene: TRBD1
v_gene: TRBV6-5
abundance: many
j_gene: TRBJ2-7
CDR3nt: TGTGCCAGCAGTTACCATGGACAGGGGGTGTACGAGCAGTACTTC
CDR3aa: CASSYHGQGVYEQYF

d_gene: -
v_gene: TRBV20-1
abundance: -
j_gene: TRBJ1-4
CDR3nt: TGCAGTGCTAGCCGCGGTTCTAATGAAAAACTGTTTTTT
CDR3aa: CSASRGSNEKLFF

d_gene: TRBD1
v_gene: TRBV7-3
abundance: many
j_gene: TRBJ2-2
CDR3nt: TGTGCCAGCAGCTTACCCAGGACAGGGGTGGCCGGGGAGCTGTTTTTT
CDR3aa: CASSLPRTGVAGELFF

d_gene: TRBD2
v_gene: TRBV12-3/TRBV12-4
abundance: -
j_gene: TRBJ2-7
CDR3nt: TGTGCCAGCAGTTTGCTGGCTAGCGGCTACGAGCAGTACTTC
CDR3aa: CASSLLASGYEQYF

d_gene: -
v_gene: TRBV6-5
abundance: many
j_gene: TRBJ2-7
CDR3nt: TGTGCCAGCAGTTACTCCGGGACGACCTACGAGCAGTACTTC
CDR3aa: CASSYSGTTYEQYF

d_gene: -
v_gene: TRBV6-1
abundance: few
j_gene: TRBJ2-1
CDR3nt: TGTGCCAGCGTGGGGGAACTCATGGGCAATGAGCAGTTCTTC
CDR3aa: CASVGELMGNEQFF

d_gene: -
v_gene: TRBV6-5
abundance: many
j_gene: TRBJ1-6
CDR3nt: TGTGCCAGCAGTTTCTTACAGGCTTCACCCCTCCACTTT
CDR3aa: CASSFLQASPLHF

d_gene: -
v_gene: TRBV18
abundance: many
j_gene: TRBJ2-7
CDR3nt: TGTGCCAGCTCACCCCCTACGTCCTACGAGCAGTACTTC
CDR3aa: CASSPPTSYEQYF

d_gene: TRBD1
v_gene: TRBV19
abundance: many
j_gene: TRBJ1-5
CDR3nt: TGTGCCAGTAGTATAGTCCCCCAGGGGGCGGGAAGTCAGCCCCAGCATTTT
CDR3aa: CASSIVPQGAGSQPQHF

d_gene: -
v_gene: TRBV12-3/TRBV12-4
abundance: many
j_gene: TRBJ1-5
CDR3nt: TGTGCCAGCAGTTTATTAGGGGGCAATCAGCCCCAGCATTTT
CDR3aa: CASSLLGGNQPQHF

d_gene: -
v_gene: TRBV6-5
abundance: many
j_gene: TRBJ1-4
CDR3nt: TGTGCCAGCAGTTACTTTCCAGGGGCCGGTGAAAAACTGTTTTTT
CDR3aa: CASSYFPGAGEKLFF

d_gene: -
v_gene: TRBV18
abundance: many
j_gene: TRBJ2-1
CDR3nt: TGTGCCAGCTCACCGGTTAATGAGCAGTTCTTC
CDR3aa: CASSPVNEQFF

d_gene: -
v_gene: TRBV7-2
abundance: -
j_gene: TRBJ2-7
CDR3nt: TGTGCCAGCAGCTGGGTCGTAGGGGACGAGCAGTACTTC
CDR3aa: CASSWVVGDEQYF

d_gene: TRBD1
v_gene: TRBV5-1
abundance: many
j_gene: TRBJ2-7
CDR3nt: TGCGCCAGCAGACGGGACAGGGGGGTATCATACGAGCAGTACTTC
CDR3aa: CASRRDRGVSYEQYF

d_gene: -
v_gene: TRBV5-1
abundance: few
j_gene: TRBJ2-3
CDR3nt: TGCGCCAGCACATCCTTCTTCGGGGAGAGCACAGATACGCAGTATTTT
CDR3aa: CASTSFFGESTDTQYF

d_gene: -
v_gene: TRBV12-3/TRBV12-4
abundance: many
j_gene: TRBJ2-3
CDR3nt: TGTGCCAGCAGTTTAAAGGTGAACCCTAGCACAGATACGCAGTATTTT
CDR3aa: CASSLKVNPSTDTQYF

d_gene: -
v_gene: TRBV6-5
abundance: many
j_gene: TRBJ2-1
CDR3nt: TGTGCCAGCAGTTACTCGCGCGTCAACAATGAGCAGTTCTTC
CDR3aa: CASSYSRVNNEQFF

d_gene: TRBD2
v_gene: TRBV29-1
abundance: many
j_gene: TRBJ2-2
CDR3nt: TGCAGCGCCGACCCGGGGGGGCGGTCCGGGGAGCTGTTTTTT
CDR3aa: CSADPGGRSGELFF

d_gene: -
v_gene: TRBV7-8
abundance: many
j_gene: TRBJ2-3
CDR3nt: TGTGCCAGCAGCTCAGGTTCCACAGATACGCAGTATTTT
CDR3aa: CASSSGSTDTQYF